The subject of this entry is one T cell receptor beta chain. No antigen is known for it. The sample belongs to a study of OX40 agonist ivuxolimab in advanced cancers. Findings of the study overall: Both CD4+ and CD8+ T cell populations in blood had undergone clonal expansion by week 6 at 0.1 to 3.0 mg/kg. In CD8+ T cells, expanded clones were on average more numerous than in CD4+.

The junction had 10 bases not matched to a gene; V was cut back by 5 bases and J by 8 bases. There are 16 residues in the CDR3. Germline V gene lookup returns CDR1 SGHNT and CDR2 YENEEA. Autoimmune disease history or systemic immunosuppression was exclusionary. Clones were sequenced by immunoSEQ multiplex PCR, and TCRdb holds only the in-frame ones, with some missing. In the table there are over 70,000 clones, approximately 91% of which are singletons. The sequence was collected from an adult with an advanced solid tumor such as melanoma, head and neck, liver or kidney cancer. This specimen was CD4+ or CD8+ T cells sorted from blood, taken in a trial of the OX40 agonist ivuxolimab. The chain is built from TRBV11-3 and TRBJ2-1; TRBD2 matches at 12 bases. CDR3 amino acids: CASSRSLAGGPDEQFF. Written as DNA, the CDR3 is TGTGCCAGCAGCCGTAGCCTAGCGGGAGGGCCCGATGAGCAGTTCTTC.